This TCR beta chain was sequenced during a study of blood T cell repertoires in COVID-19. Study-wide context: COVID-19 samples collected from the United States, Italy and Spain covered acute and convalescent phases.

Germline lookup yields CDR1 LNHDA and CDR2 SQIVND (reference sequence). V was pared by 3 bases and J by 7 bases, with 16 bases between. The CDR3 extends over 14 amino acids. The protocol was immunoSEQ multiplex PCR, while the TCRdb copy is restricted to in-frame clones and leaves out a portion. Of roughly 200,000 clones in the sample, roughly four fifths were seen once. Recovered status applied to Cohort 3 donors who had two consecutive negative PCRs. It also applied to those with clearance or with symptom resolution. This chain links TRBV19 with TRBJ2-7; D unclear. The sequence derives from a man aged 35-49 years who had recovered from COVID-19. Sequencing used PBMCs or T cells enriched from blood (not recorded which). CDR3 sequence: CASSIRDGSEEQYF. The CDR3 DNA is TGTGCCAGTAGTATCCGTGACGGGTCTGAAGAGCAGTACTTC.